The present T cell receptor (beta chain) was sequenced within a study of blood T cell repertoires in COVID-19. Across the study: Samples taken during acute and convalescent COVID-19 were collected in the United States, Italy and Spain. Sources were T cells, B-cell-depleted T cells, or PBMCs; the material itself was cDNA or gDNA.

Per the original data handling: Counts of nucleated cells, estimated from reference gene primer amplification, were obtained. TCRdb's table, derived via immunoSEQ multiplex PCR, lists solely in-frame clones and lacks some. V and J calls and clone size are copied from that table; D and trimming were computed from the DNA. This table holds over 250,000 clones, about 73% found once. This CDR3 contains 14 residues. The J segment lost 12 bases and the V segment lost 6 bases, leaving 12 bases of the junction unmatched. Germline assignment: CDR1 SNHLY and CDR2 FYNNEI. This clone was seen ten or more times. The receptor's source is a woman aged 80 or over with acute or convalescent COVID-19. Sequences were obtained from peripheral blood. V gene TRBV2 combines with J gene TRBJ1-2, with 11 bases matching TRBD1. CDR3 coding DNA: TGTGCCAGCAGCTCGATAGTGGACAGGGGGCGCGACACCTTC. It codes for CASSSIVDRGRDTF. The full variable domain, its missing parts supplied by reference TRBV2 and TRBJ1-2, is EPEVTQTPSHQVTQMGQEVILRCVPISNHLYFYWYRQILGQKVEFLVSFYNNEISEKSEIFDDQFSVERPDGSNFTLKIRSTKLEDSAMYFCASSSIVDRGRDTFGSGTRLTVV.